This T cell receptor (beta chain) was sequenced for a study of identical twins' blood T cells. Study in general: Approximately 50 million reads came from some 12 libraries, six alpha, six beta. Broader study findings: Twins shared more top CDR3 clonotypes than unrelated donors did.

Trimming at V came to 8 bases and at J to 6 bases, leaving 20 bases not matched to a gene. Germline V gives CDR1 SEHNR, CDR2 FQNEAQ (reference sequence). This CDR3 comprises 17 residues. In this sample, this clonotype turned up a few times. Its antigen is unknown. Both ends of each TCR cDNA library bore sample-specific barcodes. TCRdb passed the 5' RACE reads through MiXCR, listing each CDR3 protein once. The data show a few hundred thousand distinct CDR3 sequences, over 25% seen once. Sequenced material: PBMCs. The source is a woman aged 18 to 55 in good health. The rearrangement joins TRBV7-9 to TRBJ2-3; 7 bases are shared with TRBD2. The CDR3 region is CASSPGTAGVSGDTQYF. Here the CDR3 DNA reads TGTGCCAGCTCCCCCGGAACTGCGGGAGTGAGTGGGGATACGCAGTATTTT.